This TCR beta chain is from a study of read filtering for tumor transcriptome and immune sequencing. Study summary: Among patients, 17 were male and approximately 15 female, aged about 47 to 85 (mean roughly 64). Study-wide results and caveats: IR-seq captured clonotypes deeper and more reliably than RNA-seq.

The CDR3 covers 14 residues. Germline V gives CDR1 SNHLY, CDR2 FYNNEI. The junction had 10 bases not matched to a gene; V was cut back by 8 bases and J by 9 bases. This library used 300 to 450 ng RNA and molecular barcoded adaptors spanning alpha/delta and beta/gamma chains. TCRdb reprocessed the reads with MiXCR, giving one entry per CDR3 protein. The table includes 50,000 or so distinct CDR3 sequences, approximately 19% detected once. In its sample, this clonotype was seen many times. Its antigen is still unknown. The chain combines TRBV2 with TRBJ2-1, with TRBD2 matching 10 bases. Sequenced sample: a population of CD138-negative cells sorted from bone marrow. The sequence derives from a donor aged 40 or over with multiple myeloma. CDR3 DNA: TGTGCCAGCCAGGAGCGGGAGGGATACGGTGAGCAGTTCTTC. This sequence encodes CASQEREGYGEQFF.